Listed below are T cell receptor beta chains from one sample, sequenced in a study of shared clonotypes between healthy human individuals. TCRdb's table, derived via immunoSEQ multiplex PCR, lists solely in-frame clones and lacks some. The table lists hundreds of thousands of clones, 95% to 98% of them singletons, with 0.3% in the top ten. The sequencing sample was made of naive CD8+ T cells sorted from blood. All receptors derive from a young man in good health. Each CDR3 is given with its conserved first and last residue. The order of the fields is CDR3 protein, CDR3 DNA, clone size, J gene, D gene, V gene. The D gene is left open where the match is weak. Expanded clones get a size class; other rows say once, few or many, or leave the size out.

CASSLDTQYF	TGTGCCAGCAGTTTGGATACGCAGTATTTT	NA	TRBJ2-3	NA	TRBV6-6
CASSYGVGEQFF	TGTGCCAGCAGTTACGGGGTCGGTGAGCAGTTCTTC	NA	TRBJ2-1	NA	TRBV6-5
CASSLTGTSGRTNEQYF	TGTGCCAGCAGCTTAACCGGGACTAGCGGGAGGACAAACGAGCAGTACTTC	NA	TRBJ2-7	TRBD2	TRBV11-2
CASSLGAGVYEQYF	TGTGCCAGCAGCTTAGGTGCAGGGGTCTACGAGCAGTACTTC	NA	TRBJ2-7	NA	TRBV7-2
CASSGWEDRGYGYTF	TGTGCCAGCAGTGGTTGGGAGGACAGGGGCTATGGCTACACCTTC	NA	TRBJ1-2	TRBD1	TRBV6-1
CASSENRPMNTEAFF	TGTGCCAGCAGTGAAAACAGGCCCATGAACACTGAAGCTTTCTTT	NA	TRBJ1-1	NA	TRBV6-1
CASSVGVAHNEQFF	TGTGCCAGCAGCGTAGGTGTTGCTCACAATGAGCAGTTCTTC	once	TRBJ2-1	NA	TRBV9
CASSGGDSGVTQYF	TGTGCCAGCAGTGGAGGGGACAGCGGGGTTACGCAGTATTTT	NA	TRBJ2-3	NA	TRBV9
CASSLGQGTSTDTQYF	TGTGCCAGCAGCTTAGGACAGGGCACTAGCACAGATACGCAGTATTTT	NA	TRBJ2-3	TRBD1	TRBV11-2
CASSPGHQGRGMNTEAFF	TGTGCCAGCAGTCCCGGACACCAGGGAAGGGGAATGAACACTGAAGCTTTCTTT	NA	TRBJ1-1	NA	TRBV27
CASSPGTSGIITYNEQFF	TGTGCCAGCAGTCCTGGGACTAGCGGGATTATCACCTACAATGAGCAGTTCTTC	NA	TRBJ2-1	TRBD2	TRBV27
CASSVNAYEQYF	TGTGCCAGCAGCGTAAACGCCTACGAGCAGTACTTC	NA	TRBJ2-7	NA	TRBV9
CASSAPGHSYEQYF	TGTGCCAGCAGCGCACCGGGACACTCCTACGAGCAGTACTTC	NA	TRBJ2-7	NA	TRBV14
CSVTPDSSYNEQFF	TGCAGCGTCACGCCAGACAGCTCCTACAATGAGCAGTTCTTC	NA	TRBJ2-1	NA	TRBV29-1
CASSHGGAFNEQFF	TGTGCCAGCAGCCATGGGGGAGCCTTCAATGAGCAGTTCTTC	NA	TRBJ2-1	NA	TRBV14
CASLVSLGARYEQYF	TGCGCCAGCTTAGTTTCTCTGGGGGCGCGGTACGAGCAGTACTTC	NA	TRBJ2-7	NA	TRBV10-1
CASKSEGLGEKLFF	TGCGCCAGCAAATCGGAGGGGCTAGGTGAAAAACTGTTTTTT	NA	TRBJ1-4	NA	TRBV4-1
CSVAVAGYEQYF	TGCAGCGTTGCGGTAGCGGGGTACGAGCAGTACTTC	NA	TRBJ2-7	TRBD2	TRBV29-1
CASSSGTSGIETQYF	TGTGCCAGCAGCTCTGGGACTAGCGGGATAGAGACCCAGTACTTC	NA	TRBJ2-5	TRBD2	TRBV27
CASSFNQKKHYGYTF	TGTGCCAGCAGTTTTAATCAGAAGAAACACTATGGCTACACCTTC	NA	TRBJ1-2	NA	TRBV28